This is a list of T cell receptor beta chains from one sample in a study of OX40 agonist ivuxolimab in advanced cancers. Measured with immunoSEQ multiplex PCR; TCRdb has only the in-frame clones, and not every one. The table has about 83,000 clones, around 85% seen once. The source was CD4+ or CD8+ T cells sorted from blood, collected in a trial of the OX40 agonist ivuxolimab. Receptors were obtained from an adult with an advanced solid tumor such as melanoma, head and neck, liver or kidney cancer. Each CDR3 is given with its conserved first and last residue.

j_gene: TRBJ1-3
v_gene: TRBV4-1
CDR3aa: CASSDTTVAPGNTIYF

j_gene: TRBJ1-4
v_gene: TRBV5-4
CDR3aa: CASSLVSPGTGNEKLFF

j_gene: TRBJ2-1
v_gene: TRBV5-1
CDR3aa: CASKPGTNNHNEQFF

j_gene: TRBJ2-7
v_gene: TRBV11-2
CDR3aa: CASSLETGLSYEQYF

j_gene: TRBJ1-2
v_gene: TRBV19
CDR3aa: CASHESGAKGYTF

j_gene: TRBJ1-4
v_gene: TRBV6-6
CDR3aa: CASRRRSNEKLFF

j_gene: TRBJ2-2
v_gene: TRBV4-1
CDR3aa: CASSQLAGGTGELFF

j_gene: TRBJ2-3
v_gene: TRBV5-6
CDR3aa: CASSLGPTGTQYF

j_gene: TRBJ1-4
v_gene: TRBV7-9
CDR3aa: CASSLGGSTNEKLFF

j_gene: TRBJ2-1
v_gene: TRBV11-2
CDR3aa: CASSLVGTGSHEQFF

j_gene: TRBJ2-1
v_gene: TRBV6-1
CDR3aa: CASREIAGGFYNEQFF

j_gene: TRBJ1-2
v_gene: TRBV5-4
CDR3aa: CASSLDFRDRADGYTF

j_gene: TRBJ2-1
v_gene: TRBV20-1
CDR3aa: CSAGPLEQFF

j_gene: TRBJ2-1
v_gene: TRBV2
CDR3aa: CASSAQGASEGEQFF

j_gene: TRBJ1-1
v_gene: TRBV7-9
CDR3aa: CASRARDTEAFF

j_gene: TRBJ2-7
v_gene: TRBV7-8
CDR3aa: CASSLWRDEQYF

j_gene: TRBJ2-7
v_gene: TRBV7-9
CDR3aa: CASSLRGSNEQYF

j_gene: TRBJ1-2
v_gene: TRBV27
CDR3aa: CASSSSYSNYGYTF

j_gene: TRBJ2-1
v_gene: TRBV6-4
CDR3aa: CASSMGVASRDEQFF

j_gene: TRBJ2-7
v_gene: TRBV2
CDR3aa: CASSGPGQGTEQYF

j_gene: TRBJ1-1
v_gene: TRBV11-3
CDR3aa: CASSFDPNTEAFF

j_gene: TRBJ2-3
v_gene: TRBV6-5
CDR3aa: CATQHRGGNTDTQYF

j_gene: TRBJ1-2
v_gene: TRBV27
CDR3aa: CASSPIRDRTGYTF

j_gene: TRBJ1-6
v_gene: TRBV6-6
CDR3aa: CASSYTPRGTNSPLHF

j_gene: TRBJ2-7
v_gene: TRBV6-5
CDR3aa: CASRERGSYEQYF

j_gene: TRBJ2-1
v_gene: TRBV5-5
CDR3aa: CASSKASYNEQFF

j_gene: TRBJ2-1
v_gene: TRBV11-3
CDR3aa: CASSSSSYNEQFF